These T cell receptor beta chains were read from a single sample in a study of blood T cell repertoires in COVID-19. Repertoires were generated with immunoSEQ multiplex PCR, while TCRdb's copy carries only in-frame clones and drops some. The table records about 130,000 clones, approximately 80% of them present only once. Specimen: peripheral blood. These receptors were collected from a man in his sixties with acute or convalescent COVID-19. The CDR3 runs from the conserved cysteine through the conserved F or W. A D gene is named only where the DNA matches it firmly. Only part of the rows carry a size: once, few, many, or a class if the clone is expanded.

V gene	clone size	D gene	J gene	CDR3 protein	CDR3 DNA
TRBV6-7	.	TRBD1	TRBJ2-2	CGTGDTGELFF	TGCGGCACAGGGGACACCGGGGAGCTGTTTTTT
TRBV28	once	.	TRBJ1-2	CASSLGRGDYYGYTF	TGTGCCAGCAGTTTGGGCAGGGGAGATTACTATGGCTACACCTTC
TRBV28	.	.	TRBJ1-4	CASSPRTATNEKLFF	TGTGCCAGCAGTCCCAGGACAGCTACTAATGAAAAACTGTTTTTT
TRBV16	.	TRBD2	TRBJ2-7	CASSQGLAGGFFSYEQYF	TGTGCCAGCAGCCAAGGGCTAGCGGGAGGGTTCTTCTCCTACGAGCAGTACTTC
TRBV19	.	TRBD1	TRBJ1-5	CASSIVGQGGQPQHF	TGTGCCAGTAGTATAGTTGGACAGGGTGGTCAGCCCCAGCATTTT
TRBV9	.	.	TRBJ2-5	CASSFGTFQETQYF	TGTGCCAGCAGCTTTGGGACTTTCCAAGAGACCCAGTACTTC
TRBV19	.	TRBD1	TRBJ2-1	CASSMTGYNEQFF	TGTGCCAGTAGTATGACAGGGTACAATGAGCAGTTCTTC
TRBV7-3	.	.	TRBJ1-1	CASRASREAEAFF	TGTGCCAGCCGGGCTTCCAGGGAGGCTGAAGCTTTCTTT
TRBV6-2/TRBV6-3	.	TRBD1	TRBJ1-1	CASSTGQFTAFF	TGTGCCAGCAGCACGGGACAGTTTACGGCTTTCTTT
TRBV6-5	once	.	TRBJ2-6	CASHKTGGANVLTF	TGTGCCAGCCATAAAACCGGGGGGGCCAACGTCCTGACTTTC
TRBV27	.	TRBD2	TRBJ2-1	CASSPSTSGIYNEQFF	TGTGCCAGCAGTCCTTCCACTAGCGGGATCTACAATGAGCAGTTCTTC
TRBV28	.	.	TRBJ1-2	CASSLPGNYGYTF	TGTGCCAGCAGTTTACCGGGTAACTATGGCTACACCTTC
TRBV10-3	.	TRBD2	TRBJ2-1	CAISVSHGLAGASYNEQFF	TGTGCCATCAGTGTATCGCACGGACTAGCGGGAGCGTCCTACAATGAGCAGTTCTTC
TRBV29-1	few	.	TRBJ2-7	CSVETHSYEQYF	TGCAGCGTTGAGACACACTCCTACGAGCAGTACTTC
TRBV4-1	.	TRBD2	TRBJ2-3	CASSQAGTSGGTDTQYF	TGCGCCAGCAGCCAAGCCGGGACTAGCGGAGGCACAGATACGCAGTATTTT
TRBV28	once	TRBD1	TRBJ1-2	CASSVGTGAYGYTF	TGTGCCAGCAGTGTGGGGACAGGGGCCTATGGCTACACCTTC
TRBV7-2	.	.	TRBJ2-5	CASSSRDRKETQYF	TGTGCCAGCAGCTCGAGAGACAGGAAAGAGACCCAGTACTTC
TRBV7-6	.	TRBD1	TRBJ2-7	CASSFQTGTLTYEQYF	TGTGCCAGCAGCTTCCAGACAGGGACACTTACCTACGAGCAGTACTTC
TRBV7-8	.	.	TRBJ2-3	CASSPLVDTQYF	TGTGCCTCCAGCCCACTCGTCGATACGCAGTATTTT
TRBV24-1	.	.	TRBJ1-4	CATSDPRGEDEKLFF	TGTGCCACCAGTGACCCGCGTGGTGAGGATGAAAAACTGTTTTTT
TRBV5-1	.	.	TRBJ2-1	CASSFLGHNEQFF	TGCGCCAGCAGCTTCCTAGGTCACAATGAGCAGTTCTTC
TRBV10-3	.	.	TRBJ2-1	CAIKGGDSYNEQFF	TGTGCCATCAAAGGGGGAGACTCCTACAATGAGCAGTTCTTC
TRBV19	few	TRBD1	TRBJ2-6	CASSRQGAGGANVLTF	TGTGCCAGTAGTAGGCAGGGGGCAGGTGGGGCCAACGTCCTGACTTTC
TRBV28	.	TRBD1	TRBJ1-4	CASSLFRGLTEKLFF	TGTGCCAGCAGCTTGTTCAGGGGGCTCACCGAAAAACTGTTTTTT
TRBV5-4	.	TRBD2	TRBJ2-7	CASSLSSSGPTYEQYF	TGTGCCAGCAGCTTATCCTCTAGCGGCCCCACCTACGAGCAGTACTTC
TRBV27	.	TRBD2	TRBJ2-5	CASSPTRASGQGETQYF	TGTGCCAGCAGTCCAACCCGGGCTAGCGGACAAGGGGAGACCCAGTACTTC
TRBV5-6	.	.	TRBJ1-2	CASSFDGYTF	TGTGCCAGCAGCTTCGATGGCTACACCTTC
TRBV30	.	.	TRBJ1-5	CAWSVSGRGQPQHF	TGTGCCTGGAGTGTATCCGGGAGAGGGCAGCCCCAGCATTTT
TRBV19	few	.	TRBJ1-4	CASRSTEFNEKLFF	TGTGCCAGCCGGAGCACCGAATTTAATGAAAAACTGTTTTTT
TRBV5-1	once	.	TRBJ2-2	CASSSATGNTGELFF	TGCGCCAGCAGCTCGGCGACAGGCAACACCGGGGAGCTGTTTTTT
TRBV18	.	TRBD1	TRBJ1-2	CASSPPVTGEGYTF	TGTGCCAGCTCACCACCGGTGACAGGGGAAGGCTACACCTTC
TRBV4-1	.	.	TRBJ1-3	CASSHPGRTTGNTIYF	TGCGCCAGCAGCCACCCGGGACGGACTACTGGAAACACCATATATTTT
TRBV29-1	.	.	TRBJ2-5	CSVDEFTSSETQYF	TGCAGCGTTGACGAGTTTACTAGCAGTGAGACCCAGTACTTC
TRBV24-1	.	TRBD1	TRBJ2-5	CATSDLRDRAGETQYF	TGTGCCACCAGTGATTTGCGGGACAGGGCTGGAGAGACCCAGTACTTC
TRBV28	.	TRBD1	TRBJ2-4	CASSFGQGGSLAKNIQYF	TGTGCCAGCAGTTTCGGACAGGGGGGTTCCTTAGCCAAAAACATTCAGTACTTC
TRBV28	.	.	TRBJ1-1	CASSPSGGKKEAFF	TGTGCCAGCAGTCCATCCGGGGGGAAGAAGGAAGCTTTCTTT
TRBV6-5	.	.	TRBJ2-1	CASSDSRRRNEQFF	TGTGCCAGCAGTGACTCGCGGAGGCGGAATGAGCAGTTCTTC
TRBV28	.	.	TRBJ1-1	CASSFWTATNTEAFF	TGTGCCAGCAGTTTCTGGACAGCCACGAACACTGAAGCTTTCTTT
TRBV19	once	TRBD2	TRBJ2-1	CASSRPGLASGEQFF	TGTGCCAGTAGTAGACCGGGACTAGCATCCGGTGAGCAGTTCTTC
TRBV5-1	.	.	TRBJ1-2	CASSLGLNYGYTF	TGCGCCAGCAGCTTGGGACTGAACTATGGCTACACCTTC